This record looks at one T cell receptor (beta chain) sequence and its context. V dropped 0 bases and J dropped 0; count of bases not matched to a gene: 5. This CDR3 region has 16 residues. Germline V gene sequence: CDR1 SQVTM, CDR2 ANQGSEA. How the authors handled the data: Amplification with reference gene primers provided the estimates of nucleated cell counts. Repertoires were generated with immunoSEQ multiplex PCR, while TCRdb's copy carries only in-frame clones and drops some. That table gives V, J and clone size, and the DNA gave D and trimming. The sample shows around 34,000 clones, 80% of them seen only once. The sample is drawn from a study of blood T cell repertoires in COVID-19. Study background: The study drew acute and convalescent COVID-19 samples from the United States, Italy and Spain. Nucleic acid was either cDNA or gDNA, and it came from T cells, B-cell-depleted T cells, or PBMCs.

The sequence was obtained from a woman aged 70-85 years with acute or convalescent COVID-19. The specimen was peripheral blood. The chain carries TRBV29-1 and TRBJ2-7; 10 positions match TRBD2. The CDR3 DNA sequence: TGCAGCGTTGAAGACCCCCAGCGGGAGGGCTCCTACGAGCAGTACTTC. Amino acids: CSVEDPQREGSYEQYF.